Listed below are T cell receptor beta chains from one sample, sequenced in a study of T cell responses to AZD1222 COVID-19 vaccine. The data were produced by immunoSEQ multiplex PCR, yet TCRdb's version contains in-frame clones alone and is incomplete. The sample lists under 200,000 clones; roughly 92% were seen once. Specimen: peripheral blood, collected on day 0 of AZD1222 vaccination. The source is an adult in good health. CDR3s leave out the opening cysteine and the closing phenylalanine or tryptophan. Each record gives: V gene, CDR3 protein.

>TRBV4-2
ASSQPTTYNEQF
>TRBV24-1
ATSDRGQNYGYT
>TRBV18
ASSPKVRQEFYGYT
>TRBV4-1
ASSHKLDRGRNGNEQY
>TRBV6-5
ASREGQGETGELF
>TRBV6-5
ASSPEYMNTEAF
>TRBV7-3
ASSTSQGKLF
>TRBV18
ASSPSGIEKLF
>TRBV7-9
ASSQGAGNTIY
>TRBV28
ANRGDSGGYT
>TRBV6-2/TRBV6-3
ASSWGDNRDRIYGYT
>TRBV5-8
ASSLAGQGALAQY
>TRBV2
ASSPPGGTEAF
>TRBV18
ASSPFEAARGEAF
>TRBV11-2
ASSGGRGDT
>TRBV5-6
ASSLGTGVSPLH
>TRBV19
ASRKGGSGNEKLF
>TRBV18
ASSPPGQYLAKNIQY
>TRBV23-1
ASSQETGVDTQY
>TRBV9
ASSVEGYEGQPQH
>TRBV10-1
APERTGYEQY
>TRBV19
ASSRNRIGGNQPQH
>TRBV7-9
ASSLAVNTGELF
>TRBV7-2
ASSLLYEQY
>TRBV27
ASMAQGKFFLT